The 14 T cell receptor beta chains given below trace back to one sample, sequenced in a study of T cells in localized non-small cell lung cancer. TCRdb keeps only in-frame clones here, not all; method: immunoSEQ multiplex PCR. The data contain roughly 70,000 clones, about 86% of them singletons. The sequences come from peripheral blood, collected before any cancer treatment. The receptors stem from a male donor at least 60 years old with stage III squamous cell lung carcinoma.

The chain couples TRBV7-9 to TRBJ2-5, with 12 bases fitting TRBD2. V shed 7 bases, J shed 3 bases, and the junction held 6 bases outside the gene matches. The CDR3 sequence is 15 residues long. From germline, CDR1 is SEHNR and CDR2 FQNEAQ (reference sequence). CDR3 sequence (DNA): TGTGCCAGCACCCATGGACTAGCGGGGAAAGAGACCCAGTACTTC. It codes for CASTHGLAGKETQYF. The variable domain in full, with the rest retrieved from reference TRBV7-9 and TRBJ2-5, is DTGVSQNPRHKITKRGQNVTFRCDPISEHNRLYWYRQTLGQGPEFLTYFQNEAQLEKSRLLSDRFSAERPKGSFSTLEIQRTEQGDSAMYLCASTHGLAGKETQYFGPGTRLLVL.

The chain carries TRBV19 and TRBJ2-6; D is undetermined. CDR3 size: 15 residues. From germline, CDR1 is LNHDA and CDR2 SQIVND (reference sequence). Between the trimmed V and J ends, which lost 4 bases and 0 bases, there was a span of 7 bases. The CDR3 bases are TGTGCCAGTAGTACAGACGGCTCTGGGGCCAACGTCCTGACTTTC. Its translation is CASSTDGSGANVLTF.

V is TRBV18 and J is TRBJ2-1, with 8 bases matching TRBD1. The J segment lost 7 bases and the V segment lost 3 bases, leaving 5 bases of the junction unmatched. CDR1 is KGHSH and CDR2 is LQKENI in the germline V gene. The CDR3 sequence is 14 residues long. CDR3 sequence reads: CASSPQGAGNEQFF. The CDR3 DNA is TGTGCCAGCTCACCGCAGGGGGCTGGAAATGAGCAGTTCTTC.

The rearrangement links TRBV6-5 to TRBJ2-1, with 9 positions matching TRBD2. Looked up from germline, CDR1 is MNHEY and CDR2 is SVGAGI. The ends lost 6 bases at V and 11 bases at J; junction bases unmatched: 8. This CDR3 is built from 13 residues. This chain's CDR3 is CASRGTSFKKQFF. The CDR3 bases are TGTGCCAGCAGGGGGACTAGCTTTAAGAAGCAGTTCTTC.

The V and J genes are TRBV9 and TRBJ1-6; TRBD1 is a possible D gene (6 bases). Germline V gene lookup returns CDR1 SGDLS and CDR2 YYNGEE. Between the trimmed V and J ends, which lost 4 bases and 10 bases, there was a span of 18 bases. This CDR3 contains 15 residues. The CDR3 sequence: CASSPPYREGSPLHF. The CDR3 nucleotides read TGTGCCAGCAGCCCACCTTACAGGGAGGGATCACCCCTCCACTTT.

This clone appeared once. The V gene is TRBV6-6, the J gene TRBJ2-4; 7 bases fit TRBD1. The J segment lost 6 bases and the V segment lost 5 bases, leaving 4 bases of the junction unmatched. This CDR3 has 13 residues. CDR1 MNHNY and CDR2 SVGAGI come from the germline V gene (reference sequence). CDR3 DNA: TGTGCCAGCAGTCCCGGACAGGCAAACATTCAGTACTTC. Its translation: CASSPGQANIQYF.

This clone showed up just a few times. The genes are TRBV19 and TRBJ1-6; D perhaps matches TRBD1 (5 bases). The CDR3 runs 18 residues. CDR1 LNHDA and CDR2 SQIVND come from the germline V gene (reference sequence). Between the trimmed V and J ends, which lost 5 bases and 0 bases, there was a span of 17 bases. CDR3 coding DNA: TGTGCCAGTAGTCCCCACCTCAGGGAAAGCTCCTATAATTCACCCCTCCACTTT. Protein product: CASSPHLRESSYNSPLHF.

This chain uses TRBV27 with TRBJ1-5, with TRBD1 matching over 9 bases. V was pared by 5 bases and J by 5 bases, with 1 base of the junction left unmatched. Germline CDR1 MNHEY, CDR2 SMNVEV (reference sequence). The CDR3 is made up of 13 amino acids. CDR3 nucleotide sequence: TGTGCCAGCAGTCGGGACAGGGATCAGCCCCAGCATTTT. This codes for CASSRDRDQPQHF.

V is TRBV7-2 and J is TRBJ2-1; TRBD2 matches at 8 bases. This CDR3 region has 16 residues. V lost 1 base to trimming and J lost 6 bases; unmatched junction nucleotides: 8. Per the germline V gene, CDR1 is SGHTA and CDR2 is FQGNSA. The CDR3 DNA sequence: TGTGCCAGCAGCTTAGTTTCACTAGCGGTGGGCAATGAGCAGTTCTTC. Translated, it gives CASSLVSLAVGNEQFF. The full variable domain, in which reference TRBV7-2 and TRBJ2-1 provide the parts outside the CDR3, is GAGVSQSPSNKVTEKGKDVELRCDPISGHTALYWYRQSLGQGLEFLIYFQGNSAPDKSGLPSDRFSAERTGGSVSTLTIQRTQQEDSAVYLCASSLVSLAVGNEQFFGPGTRLTVL.

The chain uses TRBV5-4 and TRBJ2-1; D might be TRBD1 or TRBD2, each matching 5 bases. This CDR3 spans 15 amino acids. Per the germline V gene, CDR1 is SGHNT and CDR2 is YYREEE (reference sequence). Trimming cost V 0 bases and J 5 bases, with 12 bases left between them. CDR3 loop: CASSLVPRGDNEQFF. CDR3 coding DNA: TGTGCCAGCAGCTTGGTCCCGAGGGGAGACAATGAGCAGTTCTTC.

The rearrangement uses TRBV11-3 and TRBJ2-5; D perhaps matches TRBD2 (5 bases). V was pared by 2 bases and J by 5 bases, with 6 bases between. There are 12 residues in the CDR3. Germline loops: CDR1 SGHNT, CDR2 YENEEA. CDR3 residues: CASSLPGETQYF. CDR3 sequence (DNA): TGTGCCAGCAGCTTACCGGGGGAGACCCAGTACTTC.

This clone has only one observation. The chain has TRBV28 and TRBJ1-4; D is undetermined. The V gene lost 2 bases and the J gene lost 10 bases, with 8 bases spanning the gap. In germline, CDR1 is MDHEN, CDR2 SYDVKM. The CDR3 has 12 residues. The CDR3 DNA follows: TGTGCCAGCAGTTTAAGGGTCGGAAAACTGTTTTTT. It translates to CASSLRVGKLFF.

V gene TRBV28 combines with J gene TRBJ2-7; no clear D. The germline CDR1 and CDR2 sequences are MDHEN and SYDVKM. This CDR3 has 12 residues. Trimming took 4 bases from V and 2 from J, leaving 6 bases between them. CDR3 in amino acids: CASSSQTYEQYF. In DNA, the CDR3 is TGTGCCAGCAGTTCCCAGACCTACGAGCAGTACTTC.

A few counts support this clone. The chain couples TRBV4-2 to TRBJ1-6; possibly TRBD1 for D (6 bases). CDR1 and CDR2 (germline): LGHNA, YNFKEQ. The CDR3 has 15 residues. The V gene lost 0 bases and the J gene lost 9 bases, with 12 bases spanning the gap. CDR3 sequence reads: CASSQETGPVSPLHF. The CDR3 region has the DNA TGTGCCAGCAGCCAAGAGACAGGTCCGGTTTCACCCCTCCACTTT.